This TCR beta chain was obtained from a study of human CD8 memory T cell subsets. The CDR3 is 12 residues long. Germline V gene lookup returns CDR1 SNHLY and CDR2 FYNNEI. Cells that were CCR7+ PD-1- TIGIT- were defined as the stem-like memory CD8+ T cell population, referred to as TSTEM. Points on this clonotype: No antigen is known for it.

Libraries for TCR beta were constructed using UMI-labeled 5' RACE. From the 5' RACE reads, TCRdb lists one entry per CDR3 protein and no DNA. This listing includes some 9,600 distinct CDR3 sequences. General study findings and limits: Stem-like memory and precursor exhausted T cells were similarly highly diverse; effector memory cells were not. Overlapping only minimally, the repertoires of stem-like memory and precursor exhausted T cells were largely separate from each other.

The origin of this receptor is a human donor in good health. Sequencing was done on a sample of CD8+ stem-like memory T cells (TSCM and TCM) sorted from PBMCs. Subset described: stem-like memory CD8 T cells (TSTEM), CCR7+ PD-1- TIGIT-. V usage is TRBV2 and J usage is TRBJ2-3; TCRdb's assignment of TRBD1 cannot be checked, as there is no DNA. CDR3 residues: CANRQGTGTQYF.